This T cell receptor (beta chain) originates from a study of PD-1 blockade in classical Hodgkin lymphoma. Study observations and caveats: Newly diagnosed patients reportedly trailed healthy donors in baseline TCR diversity.

The V and J ends lost 2 bases and 1 base respectively, with 6 bases between them. The length of the CDR3 is 13 residues. CDR1 and CDR2 (germline): MNHEY, SMNVEV (reference sequence). Notes on this clone: Its antigen is as yet unknown.

TCRdb keeps only in-frame clones here, not all; method: immunoSEQ multiplex PCR. The table records approximately 47,000 clones, roughly 93% of them present only once. Specified time point: newly diagnosed, previously untreated cHL patient sample. For comparison, PBMCs from newly diagnosed, untreated classical Hodgkin lymphoma were used. This clonotype was obtained from a human donor with classical Hodgkin lymphoma. Input material: peripheral blood mononuclear cells (PBMCs). The chain uses TRBV27 and TRBJ2-7; no firm D call. In nucleotides, the CDR3 is TGTGCCAGCAGTTTAACAGTGTCCTACGAGCAGTACTTC. Translation gives CASSLTVSYEQYF.